The sample holds many counts of the clone carrying this T cell receptor (beta chain). A read error is possible here, since a much larger clone lies one base away. The sample is drawn from a study of Graves' ophthalmopathy and Graves' hyperthyroidism. The V gene lost 4 bases and the J gene lost 4 bases, with 4 bases spanning the gap. CDR3 length: 11 residues. Germline V gives CDR1 MNHNS, CDR2 SASEGT. Beta-chain TCR CDR3 regions were amplified from RNA transcripts. HTBI primers primed a first-round RT-PCR, and a second-round multiplex PCR followed. TCRdb called the multiplex PCR reads again in MiXCR, with one record for every CDR3 protein. The repertoire includes roughly 500,000 distinct CDR3 sequences, over 13% of them detected once, and roughly 9.8% sits in the top ten.

The specimen was blood. The chain carries TRBV6-1 and TRBJ1-1, with no clear D. This clonotype was sampled from a woman aged 30 to 39 with Graves' ophthalmopathy. In nucleotides, the CDR3 is TGTGCCAGCAGTGCCTGCACTGAAGCTTTCTTT. Translated: CASSACTEAFF.